Listed below are T cell receptor beta chains from one sample, sequenced in a study of blood T cells in healthy people across ages. TCRdb used MiXCR to reprocess the 5' RACE reads, holding one entry per CDR3 protein. The sample shows around 1.5 million distinct CDR3 sequences, roughly 59% of them seen only once. The sequenced sample was blood. The receptors here all came from a man between 18 and 35 years old in good health. Both conserved end residues are part of each CDR3. D genes are given only for firm matches. Size is omitted from some rows. Given values are once, few, many or a class for expanded clones.

abundance,v_gene,j_gene,len,d_gene,CDR3aa,CDR3nt
-,TRBV12-3/TRBV12-4,TRBJ2-2,14,-,CASSFPRETGEPFF,TGTGCCAGCAGTTTCCCTCGGGAGACCGGGGAGCCGTTTTTT
few,TRBV13,TRBJ1-2,16,-,CASSPRDPSDVYGYTF,TGTGCCAGCAGCCCAAGGGACCCCTCGGACGTCTATGGCTACACCTTC
few,TRBV6-5,TRBJ2-1,14,-,CASRPLVQNNEQFF,TGTGCCAGCAGACCTCTTGTCCAGAACAATGAGCAGTTCTTC
once,TRBV18,TRBJ1-1,15,-,CASSLGRGGNTEAFF,TGTGCCAGCTCACTTGGAAGAGGGGGGAACACTGAAGCTTTCTTT
-,TRBV20-1,TRBJ2-3,13,-,CSARGRGTDMQYF,TGCAGTGCTAGAGGCCGAGGCACAGATATGCAGTATTTT
-,TRBV4-2,TRBJ2-7,16,TRBD2,CASSQVDGGNSYEQYF,TGTGCCAGCAGCCAAGTGGACGGGGGGAACTCCTACGAGCAGTACTTC
few,TRBV20-1,TRBJ2-1,13,-,CSARDDLGDEQFF,TGCAGTGCTAGAGACGACTTAGGGGATGAGCAGTTCTTC
-,TRBV27,TRBJ2-3,14,TRBD2,CASSLGAGVDTQYF,TGTGCCAGCAGTTTAGGAGCGGGGGTGGATACGCAGTATTTT
-,TRBV16,TRBJ2-3,14,-,CASSHGGSTDTQYF,TGTGCCAGCAGCCACGGGGGATCCACAGATACGCAGTATTTT
-,TRBV5-1,TRBJ2-3,16,TRBD2,CASSGGLAGPTDTQYF,TGCGCCAGCAGCGGCGGACTAGCGGGGCCCACAGATACGCAGTATTTT
-,TRBV3-1,TRBJ2-7,15,-,CASSHPRTYPYEQYF,TGTGCCAGCAGCCATCCCAGGACGTACCCCTACGAGCAGTACTTC
-,TRBV20-1,TRBJ2-7,16,TRBD2,CSARDPLRLAGDEQYF,TGCAGTGCTAGAGATCCCCTGAGGCTAGCGGGAGACGAGCAGTACTTC
-,TRBV7-9,TRBJ2-4,13,-,CASSISGVWEQYF,TGTGCCAGCAGCATAAGTGGGGTTTGGGAGCAGTACTTC
-,TRBV7-6,TRBJ2-3,15,-,CASSPLDGSTDTQYF,TGTGCCAGCAGCCCGCTGGACGGATCCACAGATACGCAGTATTTT
once,TRBV11-2,TRBJ1-1,13,-,CASSLATLTEAFF,TGTGCCAGCAGCCTTGCGACACTAACTGAAGCTTTCTTT
-,TRBV2,TRBJ1-6,16,-,CASSESPSSYNSPLHF,TGTGCCAGCAGTGAGTCCCCGAGCTCCTATAATTCACCCCTCCACTTT
few,TRBV6-5,TRBJ2-7,13,-,CASSVSGFYEQYF,TGTGCCAGCAGCGTGAGCGGCTTCTACGAGCAGTACTTC
-,TRBV20-1,TRBJ2-7,13,-,CSARGPAACEQYF,TGCAGTGCTAGAGGGCCAGCCGCCTGCGAGCAGTACTTC
-,TRBV20-1,TRBJ2-7,14,-,CSAETPDLSYEQYF,TGCAGTGCCGAAACCCCAGATCTCTCCTACGAGCAGTACTTC
-,TRBV2,TRBJ2-5,14,TRBD1,CASTDDRGYDEQYF,TGTGCCAGCACCGACGACAGGGGGTATGATGAGCAGTACTTC
-,TRBV7-9,TRBJ2-7,14,TRBD1,CASSSVDRAYEQYF,TGTGCCAGCAGCTCCGTCGACAGGGCCTACGAGCAGTACTTC
-,TRBV4-1,TRBJ2-1,13,-,CASSQDLWNEQFF,TGCGCCAGCAGCCAAGATTTGTGGAATGAGCAGTTCTTC
-,TRBV3-1,TRBJ2-5,14,-,CASSQDRLVQVQYF,TGTGCCAGCAGCCAAGATCGGCTGGTTCAAGTTCAGTACTTC
-,TRBV6-5,TRBJ2-2,16,-,CASSYSGGFRTGELFF,TGTGCCAGCAGTTACTCGGGGGGATTTCGCACCGGGGAGCTGTTTTTT
-,TRBV29-1,TRBJ2-3,16,TRBD1,CSVEDLQGDSTDTQYF,TGCAGCGTTGAAGATCTCCAGGGGGATTCCACAGATACGCAGTATTTT
once,TRBV7-9,TRBJ2-7,17,TRBD2,CASSSFRATSGSYEQYF,TGTGCCAGCAGCTCTTTTAGGGCGACTAGCGGGAGTTACGAGCAGTACTTC
-,TRBV7-9,TRBJ1-2,16,TRBD1,CASSLAVQGALGGYTF,TGTGCCAGCAGCTTAGCGGTCCAGGGGGCTCTGGGGGGCTACACCTTC
-,TRBV27,TRBJ1-5,14,-,CASSRDTHNSPQHF,TGTGCCAGCAGCCGAGACACGCATAACTCACCCCAGCATTTT
-,TRBV10-3,TRBJ1-4,13,-,CATRTEENEKLFF,TGTGCCACAAGGACGGAAGAGAATGAAAAACTGTTTTTT
-,TRBV6-2/TRBV6-3,TRBJ2-5,10,-,CASMMETQYF,TGTGCCAGCATGATGGAGACCCAGTACTTC
-,TRBV29-1,TRBJ2-7,11,-,CSSRTGDNWDF,TGCAGCTCCCGGACTGGGGACAACTGGGACTTC
once,TRBV2,TRBJ2-1,14,TRBD2,CASTLAGGGGEQFF,TGTGCCAGCACTTTAGCGGGAGGGGGGGGTGAGCAGTTCTTC
-,TRBV28,TRBJ2-7,15,TRBD1,CASVGMTGSPYEQYF,TGTGCCAGCGTGGGGATGACAGGGAGTCCCTACGAGCAGTACTTC
-,TRBV7-2,TRBJ2-3,15,TRBD2,CASSLIGGTTDTQYF,TGTGCCAGCAGCTTAATCGGGGGGACCACAGATACGCAGTATTTT
-,TRBV4-3,TRBJ2-1,16,TRBD2,CASSQESGGLYNEQFF,TGCGCCAGCAGCCAAGAATCGGGGGGGCTTTACAATGAGCAGTTCTTC
-,TRBV12-3/TRBV12-4,TRBJ1-5,12,-,CASSPGTASGHF,TGTGCCAGCAGTCCCGGGACGGCCTCTGGGCATTTT
-,TRBV6-7,TRBJ2-3,15,TRBD1,CASSYSLQGPDTQYF,TGTGCCAGCAGTTACTCGCTACAGGGGCCAGATACGCAGTATTTT
few,TRBV6-2/TRBV6-3,TRBJ2-5,23,-,CASSYSIQVPPYQETPYQETQYF,TGTGCCAGCAGTTACTCGATCCAGGTGCCTCCGTACCAAGAGACCCCGTACCAAGAGACCCAGTACTTC
once,TRBV7-2,TRBJ2-1,13,TRBD1,CASASVRGHEQFF,TGTGCCAGCGCTTCCGTTAGGGGGCATGAGCAGTTCTTC
-,TRBV6-1,TRBJ1-2,14,TRBD1,CASSAGTAPYGYTF,TGTGCCAGCAGTGCCGGGACAGCCCCCTATGGCTACACCTTC
few,TRBV4-1,TRBJ2-7,11,-,CASSQADEQYF,TGCGCCAGCAGCCAAGCCGACGAGCAGTACTTC
-,TRBV29-1,TRBJ1-1,10,-,CSSQGTEAFF,TGCAGCAGTCAGGGCACTGAAGCTTTCTTT
-,TRBV6-2/TRBV6-3,TRBJ2-7,14,TRBD2,CASSSSGYLYEQYF,TGTGCCAGCAGTTCTAGCGGCTACCTTTACGAGCAGTACTTC
many,TRBV12-3/TRBV12-4,TRBJ1-1,13,-,CASSQQGNTEAFF,TGTGCCAGCAGCCAACAGGGGAACACTGAAGCTTTCTTT
once,TRBV10-3,TRBJ2-7,14,-,CAISPQTSLDEQYF,TGTGCCATCAGTCCACAGACTAGTCTGGACGAGCAGTACTTC
-,TRBV6-6,TRBJ1-1,15,-,CASSLRTELNTEAFF,TGTGCCAGCAGTCTGAGGACAGAGCTGAACACTGAAGCTTTCTTT
-,TRBV7-2,TRBJ1-1,15,-,CASSLVWTANTEAFF,TGTGCCAGCAGCTTAGTCTGGACAGCGAACACTGAAGCTTTCTTT
-,TRBV29-1,TRBJ2-1,16,-,CSVRSPSAGALETQFF,TGCAGCGTTCGAAGCCCCTCTGCGGGGGCGTTGGAGACCCAGTTCTTC